One T cell receptor (beta chain) is described in this entry. Germline lookup yields CDR1 SGHRS and CDR2 YFSETQ. The CDR3 spans 14 residues. Germline trimming cut 3 bases from V and 0 bases from J; bases unmatched to any gene: 3. These data originate in a study of blood T cell repertoires in COVID-19. TCRdb's copy holds only in-frame clones and misses some; the assay was immunoSEQ multiplex PCR. The sample holds about 250,000 clones, about 86% seen once. This chain links TRBV5-1 with TRBJ2-7; the match to TRBD1 covers 7 bases. The receptor's source is an elderly man with acute or convalescent COVID-19. Material: peripheral blood. CDR3: CASSSDRYSYEQYF. The DNA for the CDR3 is TGCGCCAGCAGCTCGGACAGGTACTCCTACGAGCAGTACTTC.